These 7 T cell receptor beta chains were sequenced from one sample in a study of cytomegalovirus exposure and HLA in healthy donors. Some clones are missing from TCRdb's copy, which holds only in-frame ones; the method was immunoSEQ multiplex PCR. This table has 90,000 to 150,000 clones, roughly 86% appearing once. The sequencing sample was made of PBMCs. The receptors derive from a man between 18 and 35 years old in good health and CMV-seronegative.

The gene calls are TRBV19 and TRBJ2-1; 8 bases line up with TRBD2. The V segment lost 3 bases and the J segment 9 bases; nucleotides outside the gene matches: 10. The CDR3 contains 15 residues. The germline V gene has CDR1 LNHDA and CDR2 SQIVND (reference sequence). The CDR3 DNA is TGTGCCAGTAGTATCCAACCGGGAGGGCTCTCTGAGCAGTTCTTC. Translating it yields CASSIQPGGLSEQFF.

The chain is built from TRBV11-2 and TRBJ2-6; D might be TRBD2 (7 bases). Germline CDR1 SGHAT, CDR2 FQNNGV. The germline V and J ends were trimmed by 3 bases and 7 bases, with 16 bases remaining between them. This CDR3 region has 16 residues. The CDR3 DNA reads TGTGCCAGCAGCTTGGGGGGGCATGGGTCTGCCAACGTCCTGACTTTC. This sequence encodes CASSLGGHGSANVLTF.

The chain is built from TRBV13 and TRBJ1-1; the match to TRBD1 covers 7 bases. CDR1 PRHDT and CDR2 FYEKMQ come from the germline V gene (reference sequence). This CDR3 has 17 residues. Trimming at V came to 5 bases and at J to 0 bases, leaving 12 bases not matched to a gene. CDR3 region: CASSPSTGEVMNTEAFF. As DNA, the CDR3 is TGTGCCAGCAGCCCTTCCACAGGGGAGGTCATGAACACTGAAGCTTTCTTT.

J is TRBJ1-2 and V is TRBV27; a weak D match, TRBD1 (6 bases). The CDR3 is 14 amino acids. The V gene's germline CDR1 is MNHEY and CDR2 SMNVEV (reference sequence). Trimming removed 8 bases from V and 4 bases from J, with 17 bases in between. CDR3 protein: CASGDGGAGYGYTF. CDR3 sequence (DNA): TGTGCCAGCGGGGATGGGGGGGCGGGCTATGGCTACACCTTC.

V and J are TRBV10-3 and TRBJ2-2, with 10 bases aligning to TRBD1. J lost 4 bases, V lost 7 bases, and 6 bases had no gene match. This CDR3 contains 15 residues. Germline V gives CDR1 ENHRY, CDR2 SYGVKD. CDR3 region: CAITPGQGSTGELFF. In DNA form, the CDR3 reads TGTGCCATCACCCCGGGACAGGGGTCCACCGGGGAGCTGTTTTTT.

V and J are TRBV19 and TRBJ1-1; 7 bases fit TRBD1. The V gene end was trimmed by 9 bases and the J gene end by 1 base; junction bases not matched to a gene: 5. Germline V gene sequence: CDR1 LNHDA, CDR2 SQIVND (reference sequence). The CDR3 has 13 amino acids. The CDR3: CASRQGSNTEAFF. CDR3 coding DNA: TGTGCCAGCAGACAGGGATCGAACACTGAAGCTTTCTTT.

Here the CDR3 reads CASSLGQVGEKLFF. In DNA form, the CDR3 reads TGTGCCAGCAGCTTAGGACAGGTGGGAGAAAAACTGTTTTTT. The genes are TRBV7-2 and TRBJ1-4; possibly TRBD1 for D (6 bases). Germline V gives CDR1 SGHTA, CDR2 FQGNSA. V gave up 1 base and J gave up 8 bases, with 11 bases separating them. The CDR3 is 14 residues long.